Only one count was recorded for the clone carrying this TCR beta chain. These data belong to a study of blood T cell repertoires in COVID-19. In the study's own analysis: How many nucleated cells were present was estimated from reference gene primer amplification. Profiling relied on immunoSEQ multiplex PCR, and the TCRdb table lists in-frame clones only, not all of them. The V and J calls and the clone size are those of that table, but D and trimming were determined from the DNA. The repertoire holds 52,000 or so clones, with about 79% as singletons. V lost 4 bases to trimming and J lost 4 bases; unmatched junction nucleotides: 6. The CDR3 has 16 amino acids. Looked up from germline, CDR1 is MNHEY and CDR2 is SVGAGI.

The rearrangement joins TRBV6-5 to TRBJ2-3, with 12 bases fitting TRBD2. This TCR was recovered from a human donor in a cohort sampled during active COVID-19. The sequencing sample was made of peripheral blood. The CDR3 reads CASSSTSGRGADTQYF. DNA of the CDR3: TGTGCCAGCAGTTCGACTAGCGGGAGAGGTGCAGATACGCAGTATTTT.